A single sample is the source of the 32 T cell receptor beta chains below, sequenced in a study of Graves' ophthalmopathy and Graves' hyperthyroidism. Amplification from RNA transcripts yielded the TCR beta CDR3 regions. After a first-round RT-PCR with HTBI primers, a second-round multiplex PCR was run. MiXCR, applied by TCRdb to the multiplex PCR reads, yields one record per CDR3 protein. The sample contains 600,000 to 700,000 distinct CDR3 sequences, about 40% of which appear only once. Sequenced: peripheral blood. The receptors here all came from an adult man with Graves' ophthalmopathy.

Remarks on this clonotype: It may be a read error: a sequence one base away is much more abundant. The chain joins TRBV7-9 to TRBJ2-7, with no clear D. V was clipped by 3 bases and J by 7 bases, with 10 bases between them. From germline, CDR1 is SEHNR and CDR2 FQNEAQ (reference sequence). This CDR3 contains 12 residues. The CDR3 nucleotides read TGTGCCAGCAGCTTCCTAGGGTGGGAGCAGTACTTC. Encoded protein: CASSFLGWEQYF. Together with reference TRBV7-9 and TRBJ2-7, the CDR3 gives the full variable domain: DTGVSQNPRHKITKRGQNVTFRCDPISEHNRLYWYRQTLGQGPEFLTYFQNEAQLEKSRLLSDRFSAERPKGSFSTLEIQRTEQGDSAMYLCASSFLGWEQYFGPGTRLTVT.

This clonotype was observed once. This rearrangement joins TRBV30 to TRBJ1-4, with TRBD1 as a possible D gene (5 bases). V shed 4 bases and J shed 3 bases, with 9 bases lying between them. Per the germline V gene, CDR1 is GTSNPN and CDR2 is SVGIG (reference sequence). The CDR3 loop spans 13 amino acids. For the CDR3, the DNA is TGTGCCTGGACAGGGATAGCTAATGAAAAACTGTTTTTT. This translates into CAWTGIANEKLFF.

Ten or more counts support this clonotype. The CDR3 nucleotides are TGTGCCAGCAGCCCCGGACTAGCATCCCTAGGGGAGCAGTACTTC. It is translated as CASSPGLASLGEQYF. The chain employs TRBV7-2 and TRBJ2-7, with 8 bases lining up with TRBD2. This CDR3 is 15 amino acids long. The junction had 13 bases not matched to a gene; V was cut back by 5 bases and J by 7 bases. Germline V lookup: CDR1 SGHTA, CDR2 FQGNSA.

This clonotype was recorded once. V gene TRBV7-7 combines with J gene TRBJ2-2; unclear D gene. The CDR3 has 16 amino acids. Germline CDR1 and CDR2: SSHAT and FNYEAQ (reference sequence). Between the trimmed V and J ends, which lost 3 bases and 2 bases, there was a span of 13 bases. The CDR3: CASSLTPQLNTGELFF. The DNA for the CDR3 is TGTGCCAGCAGCTTGACTCCTCAATTAAACACCGGGGAGCTGTTTTTT.

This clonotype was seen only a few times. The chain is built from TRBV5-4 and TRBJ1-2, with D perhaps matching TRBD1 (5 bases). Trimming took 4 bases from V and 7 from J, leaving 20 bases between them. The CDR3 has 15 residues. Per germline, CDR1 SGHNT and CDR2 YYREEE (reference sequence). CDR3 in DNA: TGTGCCAGCAGCCCGCAGATCCAGGGCGATTCTGGCTACACCTTC. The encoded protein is CASSPQIQGDSGYTF. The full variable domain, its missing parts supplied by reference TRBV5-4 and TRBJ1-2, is ETGVTQSPTHLIKTRGQQVTLRCSSQSGHNTVSWYQQALGQGPQFIFQYYREEENGRGNFPPRFSGLQFPNYSSELNVNALELDDSALYLCASSPQIQGDSGYTFGSGTRLTVV.

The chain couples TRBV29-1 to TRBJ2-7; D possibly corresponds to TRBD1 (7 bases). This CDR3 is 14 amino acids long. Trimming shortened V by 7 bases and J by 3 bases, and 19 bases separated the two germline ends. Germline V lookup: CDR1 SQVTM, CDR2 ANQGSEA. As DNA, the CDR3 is TGCAGCGCCAAAGAACAGGGGACTTACTACGAGCAGTACTTC. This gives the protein CSAKEQGTYYEQYF.

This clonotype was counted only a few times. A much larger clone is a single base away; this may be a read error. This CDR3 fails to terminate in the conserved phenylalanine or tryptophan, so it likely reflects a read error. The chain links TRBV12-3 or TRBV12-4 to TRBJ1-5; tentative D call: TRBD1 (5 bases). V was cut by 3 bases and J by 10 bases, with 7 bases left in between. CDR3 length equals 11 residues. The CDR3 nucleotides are TGTGCCAGCAGTTTTGGGGACCCCCAGCATCTT. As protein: CASSFGDPQHL.

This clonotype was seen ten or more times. In DNA form, the CDR3 reads TGCAGTGCTAGTTTCGAGACCCAGTACTTC. Its protein product is CSASFETQYF. The chain is built from TRBV20-1 and TRBJ2-5; unclear D gene. Germline V CDR1 and CDR2: DFQATT, SNEGSKA (reference sequence). V was cut by 3 bases and J by 5 bases, with 4 bases left in between. The CDR3 has 10 residues.

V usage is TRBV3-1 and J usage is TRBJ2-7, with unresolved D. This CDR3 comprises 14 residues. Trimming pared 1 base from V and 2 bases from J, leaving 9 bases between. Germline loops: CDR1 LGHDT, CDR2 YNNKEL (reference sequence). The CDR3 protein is CASSQVTRTYEQYF. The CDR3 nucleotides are TGTGCCAGCAGCCAAGTCACGAGGACCTACGAGCAGTACTTC.

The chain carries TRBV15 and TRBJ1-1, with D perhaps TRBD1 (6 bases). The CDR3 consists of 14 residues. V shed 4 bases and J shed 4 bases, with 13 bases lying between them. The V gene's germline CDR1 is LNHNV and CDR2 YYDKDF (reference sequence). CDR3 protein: CATSKLQGGTEAFF. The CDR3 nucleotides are TGTGCCACCAGCAAACTACAGGGAGGCACTGAAGCTTTCTTT.

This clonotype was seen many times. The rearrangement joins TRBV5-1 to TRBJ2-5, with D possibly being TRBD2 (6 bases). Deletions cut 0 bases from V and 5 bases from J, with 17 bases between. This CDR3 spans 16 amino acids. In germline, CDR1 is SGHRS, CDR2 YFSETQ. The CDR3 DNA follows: TGCGCCAGCAGCTTGGGGGCCCAGCTTGGGAGGGAGACCCAGTACTTC. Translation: CASSLGAQLGRETQYF.

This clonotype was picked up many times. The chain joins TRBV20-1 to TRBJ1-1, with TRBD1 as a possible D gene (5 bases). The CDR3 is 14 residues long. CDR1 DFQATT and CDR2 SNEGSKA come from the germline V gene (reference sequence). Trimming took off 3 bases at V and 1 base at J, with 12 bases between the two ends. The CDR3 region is CSASSGPTNTEAFF. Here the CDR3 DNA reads TGCAGTGCTAGTTCGGGACCCACGAACACTGAAGCTTTCTTT.

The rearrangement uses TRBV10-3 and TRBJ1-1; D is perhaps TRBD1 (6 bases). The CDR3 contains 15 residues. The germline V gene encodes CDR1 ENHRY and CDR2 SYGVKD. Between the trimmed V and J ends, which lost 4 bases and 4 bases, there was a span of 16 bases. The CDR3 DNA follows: TGTGCCATCAGTGCGCCCGGGACAATGGCCACTGAAGCTTTCTTT. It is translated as CAISAPGTMATEAFF.

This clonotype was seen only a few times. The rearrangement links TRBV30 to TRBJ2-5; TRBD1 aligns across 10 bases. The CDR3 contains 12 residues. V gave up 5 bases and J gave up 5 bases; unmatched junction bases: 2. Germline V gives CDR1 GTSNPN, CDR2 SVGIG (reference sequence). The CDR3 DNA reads TGTGCCTGGGACAGGGGGCCCGAGACCCAGTACTTC. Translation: CAWDRGPETQYF.

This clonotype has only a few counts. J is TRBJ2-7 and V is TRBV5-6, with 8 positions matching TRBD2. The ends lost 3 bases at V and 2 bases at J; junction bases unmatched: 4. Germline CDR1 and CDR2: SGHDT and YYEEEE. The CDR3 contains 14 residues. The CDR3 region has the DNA TGTGCCAGCAGCTCGGGACTAGAGACCTACGAGCAGTACTTC. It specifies CASSSGLETYEQYF.

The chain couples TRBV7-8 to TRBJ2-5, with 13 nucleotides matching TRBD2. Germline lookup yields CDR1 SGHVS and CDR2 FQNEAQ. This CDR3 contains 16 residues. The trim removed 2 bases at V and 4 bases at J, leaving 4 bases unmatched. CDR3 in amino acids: CASSLRTSGSRETQYF. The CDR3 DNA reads TGTGCCAGCAGCTTAAGGACTAGCGGGAGCCGAGAGACCCAGTACTTC. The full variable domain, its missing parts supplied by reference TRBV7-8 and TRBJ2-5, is GAGVSQSPRYKVAKRGQDVALRCDPISGHVSLFWYQQALGQGPEFLTYFQNEAQLDKSGLPSDRFFAERPEGSVSTLKIQRTQQEDSAVYLCASSLRTSGSRETQYFGPGTRLLVL.

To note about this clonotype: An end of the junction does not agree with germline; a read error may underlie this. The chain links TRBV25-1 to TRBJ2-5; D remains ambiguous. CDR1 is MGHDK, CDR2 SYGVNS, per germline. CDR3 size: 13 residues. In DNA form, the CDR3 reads TGTGCCAGCAGTCTAGGAGACCAAGAGGCCCAGTACTTC. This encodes CASSLGDQEAQYF.

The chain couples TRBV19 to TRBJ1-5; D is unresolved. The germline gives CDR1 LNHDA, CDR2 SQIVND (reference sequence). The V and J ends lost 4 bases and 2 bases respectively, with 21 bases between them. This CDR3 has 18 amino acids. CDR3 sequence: CASSKTRDIQLGNQPQHF. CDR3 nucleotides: TGTGCCAGTAGTAAAACTCGCGACATTCAACTCGGCAATCAGCCCCAGCATTTT.

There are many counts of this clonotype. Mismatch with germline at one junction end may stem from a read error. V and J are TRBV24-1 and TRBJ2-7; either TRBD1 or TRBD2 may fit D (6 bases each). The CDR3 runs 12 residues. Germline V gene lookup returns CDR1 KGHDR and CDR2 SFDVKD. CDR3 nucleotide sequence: TGTGCCACCAGTGATCCCGGGGGCGGATACCAGTTC. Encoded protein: CATSDPGGGYQF.

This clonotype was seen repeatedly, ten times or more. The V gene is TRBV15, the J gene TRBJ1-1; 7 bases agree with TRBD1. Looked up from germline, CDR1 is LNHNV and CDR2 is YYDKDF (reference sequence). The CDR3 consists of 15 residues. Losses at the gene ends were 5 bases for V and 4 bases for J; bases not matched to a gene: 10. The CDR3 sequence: CATSPPLWDSTEAFF. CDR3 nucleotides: TGTGCCACCAGCCCCCCCTTATGGGACAGCACTGAAGCTTTCTTT.

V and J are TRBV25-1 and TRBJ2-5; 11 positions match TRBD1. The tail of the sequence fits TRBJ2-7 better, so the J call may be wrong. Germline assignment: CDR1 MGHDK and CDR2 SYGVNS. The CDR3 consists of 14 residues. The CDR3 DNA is TGTGCCAGTGCCGGGACAGGGGGCTCCTACGAGCAGTACTTC. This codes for CASAGTGGSYEQYF.

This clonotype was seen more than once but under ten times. CDR3 protein: CASRSNPGRVSGNTIYF. The DNA of the CDR3 is TGTGCCAGCAGGTCAAATCCGGGACGGGTATCTGGAAACACCATATATTTT. The chain joins TRBV10-3 to TRBJ1-3; perhaps TRBD1 as D (5 bases). This CDR3 spans 17 amino acids. Trimming left V 10 bases short and J 1 base short, with 23 bases between. Looked up from germline, CDR1 is ENHRY and CDR2 is SYGVKD.

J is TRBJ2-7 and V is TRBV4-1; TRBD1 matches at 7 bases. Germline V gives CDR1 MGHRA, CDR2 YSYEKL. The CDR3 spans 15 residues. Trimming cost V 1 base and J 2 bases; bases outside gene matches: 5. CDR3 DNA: TGCGCCAGCAGCCAAGTTGGGGACAGCACCTACGAGCAGTACGTC. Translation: CASSQVGDSTYEQYV.

Written as DNA, the CDR3 is TGCGCCAGCAGCTCAGGGGATACCTACGAGCAGTACTTC. Its protein is CASSSGDTYEQYF. The chain joins TRBV10-2 to TRBJ2-7; a possible D gene is TRBD1 (6 bases). CDR1 is WSHSY, CDR2 SAAADI, per germline. The CDR3 covers 13 residues. With 6 bases removed from V and 2 bases from J, the gap between germline ends came to 11 bases.

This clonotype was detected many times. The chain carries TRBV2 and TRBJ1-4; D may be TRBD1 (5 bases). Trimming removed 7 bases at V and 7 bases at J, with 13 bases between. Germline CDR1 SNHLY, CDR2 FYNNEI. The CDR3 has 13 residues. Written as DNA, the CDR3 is TGTGCCAGCAATCGGCAGGGTGGTGAAAAACTGTTTTTT. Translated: CASNRQGGEKLFF.

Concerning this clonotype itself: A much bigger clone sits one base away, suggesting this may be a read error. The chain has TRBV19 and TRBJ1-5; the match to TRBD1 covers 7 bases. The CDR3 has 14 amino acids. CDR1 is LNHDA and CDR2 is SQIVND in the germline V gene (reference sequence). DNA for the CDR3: TGTGCCAGCAGGGGACAGATCAGCAATCAGCCCCGGCATTTT. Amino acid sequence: CASRGQISNQPRHF.

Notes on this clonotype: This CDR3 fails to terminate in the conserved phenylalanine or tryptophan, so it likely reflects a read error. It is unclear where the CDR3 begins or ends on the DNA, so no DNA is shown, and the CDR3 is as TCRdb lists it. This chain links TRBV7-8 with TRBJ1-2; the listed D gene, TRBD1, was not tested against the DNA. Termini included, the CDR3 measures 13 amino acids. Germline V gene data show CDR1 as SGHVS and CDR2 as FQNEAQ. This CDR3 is CASSLTGSMATQS.

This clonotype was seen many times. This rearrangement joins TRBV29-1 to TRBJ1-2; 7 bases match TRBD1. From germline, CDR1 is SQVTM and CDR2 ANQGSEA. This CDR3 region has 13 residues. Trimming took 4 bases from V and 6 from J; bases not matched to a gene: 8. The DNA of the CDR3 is TGCAGCGTTGGGGGGGACAGTGGACATGGCTACACCTTC. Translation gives CSVGGDSGHGYTF.

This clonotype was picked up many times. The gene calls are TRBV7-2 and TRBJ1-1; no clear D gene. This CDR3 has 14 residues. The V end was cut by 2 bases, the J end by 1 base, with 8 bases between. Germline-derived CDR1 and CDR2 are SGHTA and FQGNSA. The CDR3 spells CASSLYPGNTEAFF. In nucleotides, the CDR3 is TGTGCCAGCAGCTTATATCCAGGGAACACTGAAGCTTTCTTT.

CDR3 in amino acids: CASSLPRDDEQYF. The CDR3 DNA reads TGTGCCAGCAGCCTACCACGCGACGACGAGCAGTACTTC. The chain joins TRBV5-5 to TRBJ2-7; D remains ambiguous. The CDR3 extends over 13 amino acids. Germline CDR1 is SGHKS and CDR2 is YYEKEE (reference sequence). V was cut by 4 bases and J by 5 bases, with 13 bases left in between.

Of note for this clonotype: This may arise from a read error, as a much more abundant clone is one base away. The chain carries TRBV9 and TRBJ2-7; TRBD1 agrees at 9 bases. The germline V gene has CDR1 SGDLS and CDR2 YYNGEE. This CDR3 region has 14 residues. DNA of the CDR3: TGTGCCAGCAGGGTAGGGACAGGGATCGGCGAGCAGTACTTC. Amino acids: CASRVGTGIGEQYF.

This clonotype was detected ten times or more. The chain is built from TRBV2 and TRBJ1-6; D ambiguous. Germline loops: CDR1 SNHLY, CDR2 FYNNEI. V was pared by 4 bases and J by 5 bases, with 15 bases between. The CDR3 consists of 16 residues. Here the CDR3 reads CASSARRTLNNSPLHF. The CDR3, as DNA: TGTGCCAGCAGTGCGCGCAGGACGTTAAATAATTCACCCCTCCACTTT.